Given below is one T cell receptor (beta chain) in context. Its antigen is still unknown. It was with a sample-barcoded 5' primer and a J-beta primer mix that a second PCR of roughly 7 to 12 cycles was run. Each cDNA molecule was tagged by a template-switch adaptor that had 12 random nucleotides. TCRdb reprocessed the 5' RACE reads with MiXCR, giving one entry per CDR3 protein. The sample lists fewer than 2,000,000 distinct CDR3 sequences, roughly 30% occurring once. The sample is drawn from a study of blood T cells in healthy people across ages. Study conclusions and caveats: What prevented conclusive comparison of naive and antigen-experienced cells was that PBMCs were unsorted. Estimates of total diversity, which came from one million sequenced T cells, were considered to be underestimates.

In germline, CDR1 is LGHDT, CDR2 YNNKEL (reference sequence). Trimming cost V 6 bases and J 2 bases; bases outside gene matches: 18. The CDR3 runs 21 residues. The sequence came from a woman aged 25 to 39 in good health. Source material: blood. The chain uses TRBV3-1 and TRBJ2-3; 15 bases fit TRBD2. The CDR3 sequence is CASSPTRFGLAGGGFTDTQYF. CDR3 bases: TGTGCCAGCAGTCCAACTCGATTCGGACTAGCGGGAGGGGGATTCACAGATACGCAGTATTTT.